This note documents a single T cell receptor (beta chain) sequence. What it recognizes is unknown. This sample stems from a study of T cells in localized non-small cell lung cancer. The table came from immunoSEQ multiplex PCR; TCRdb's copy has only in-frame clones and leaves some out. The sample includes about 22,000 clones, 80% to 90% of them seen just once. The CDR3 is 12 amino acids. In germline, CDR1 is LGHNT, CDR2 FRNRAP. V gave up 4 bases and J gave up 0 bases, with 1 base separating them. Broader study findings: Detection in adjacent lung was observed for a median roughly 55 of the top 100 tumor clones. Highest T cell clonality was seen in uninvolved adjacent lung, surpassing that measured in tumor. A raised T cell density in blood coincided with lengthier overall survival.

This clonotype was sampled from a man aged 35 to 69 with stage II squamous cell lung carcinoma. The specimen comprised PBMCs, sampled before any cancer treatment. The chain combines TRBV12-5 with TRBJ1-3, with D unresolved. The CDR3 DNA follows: TGTGCTAGTGGTTCCTCTGGAAACACCATATATTTT. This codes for CASGSSGNTIYF.